This section outlines one TCR beta chain sequence together with its context. Its antigen is unidentified. This entry comes from a study of T cell clonality in common variable immunodeficiency. CVID and control samples used equivalent genomic DNA input. Only in-frame clones appear in the TCRdb table, and some are missing; sequencing was by immunoSEQ multiplex PCR. The sample presents about 33,000 clones, none singletons. Heparinized whole blood, roughly 5 to 9 ml, came from each donor. Findings and caveats of the study: Compared with controls, CVID subjects had fewer shared TCRbeta clones. Common variable immunodeficiency TCR beta sequences reportedly had fewer deletions and N-nucleotide insertions. T cell subpopulation sequencing would be needed to explain CVID clonality.

The sequencing sample was made of peripheral blood mononuclear cells. The TCR sequence derives from a human donor with common variable immunodeficiency.

The CDR3 spells CALRGSYSPLHF. Incomplete CDR3 DNA: TGTGCCTTGCGGGGCTCCTATTCACCC. The chain joins TRBV30 to TRBJ1-6; D may be TRBD1 (5 bases). The DNA ends 3 residues before the CDR3 does, and the rest of the CDR3 is filled in from the germline J gene. The V and J ends lost 7 bases and 8 bases respectively, with 12 bases between them. This CDR3 has 12 residues. Germline V gene sequence: CDR1 GTSNPN, CDR2 SVGIG (reference sequence).